One and the same sample provided the 16 T cell receptor beta chains below, sequenced in a study of graft-versus-host responses after intestinal transplantation. Repertoires were generated with immunoSEQ multiplex PCR, while TCRdb's copy carries only in-frame clones and drops some. The sample lists 12,000 to 15,000 clones, around 70% seen once, with more than 7% in the top ten. Intraepithelial and lamina propria lymphocytes were isolated from graft specimens. Specimen: ileum tissue, collected 16 days after intestinal transplant. These receptor sequences come from a human patient who received an intestinal transplant, so some T cells may come from the graft donor.

This sequence joins TRBV25-1 and TRBJ1-1, with D tentatively TRBD1 (5 bases). V was trimmed by 2 bases and J by 2 bases, leaving 9 bases between them. Per germline, CDR1 MGHDK and CDR2 SYGVNS. The CDR3 spans 14 residues. The CDR3 loop is CASSEPTDNTEAFF. The CDR3 nucleotides read TGTGCCAGCAGTGAACCGACAGATAACACTGAAGCTTTCTTT.

The chain links TRBV28 to TRBJ2-3, with TRBD2 matching over 7 bases. Germline V gene data show CDR1 as MDHEN and CDR2 as SYDVKM. The CDR3 is 20 amino acids. J was trimmed by 4 bases and V by 2 bases; bases with no gene match: 21. CDR3 sequence (DNA): TGTGCCAGCAGTTTAACATCCTATCCGGGACTAACAAAATGGGCAGATACGCAGTATTTT. Its protein product is CASSLTSYPGLTKWADTQYF.

The rearrangement uses TRBV7-8 and TRBJ2-1; 12 bases fit TRBD2. CDR1 is SGHVS, CDR2 FQNEAQ, per germline. The CDR3 is 18 amino acids. V shed 0 bases and J 6 bases; nucleotides not matched to a gene: 9. The DNA for the CDR3 is TGTGCCAGCAGCTTAGCCCCCCGACTAGCGGGAGATGGCAATGAGCAGTTCTTC. As protein: CASSLAPRLAGDGNEQFF. Filled out from reference TRBV7-8 and TRBJ2-1, the complete variable domain reads GAGVSQSPRYKVAKRGQDVALRCDPISGHVSLFWYQQALGQGPEFLTYFQNEAQLDKSGLPSDRFFAERPEGSVSTLKIQRTQQEDSAVYLCASSLAPRLAGDGNEQFFGPGTRLTVL.

The gene calls are TRBV9 and TRBJ2-2, with 8 positions matching TRBD1. This CDR3 comprises 13 residues. CDR1 is SGDLS and CDR2 is YYNGEE in the germline V gene. With 4 bases clipped from V and 7 bases from J, the junction kept 3 bases outside the gene matches. The CDR3 region is CASSTQGVGELFF. The CDR3 coding sequence is TGTGCCAGCAGCACACAGGGGGTCGGGGAGCTGTTTTTT.

The chain has TRBV7-3 and TRBJ2-1; TRBD2 matches at 15 bases. CDR1 SGHTA and CDR2 FQGTGA come from the germline V gene. The CDR3 contains 17 residues. Trimming at V came to 2 bases and at J to 3 bases, leaving 2 bases not matched to a gene. The DNA of the CDR3 is TGTGCCAGCAGCTTATTGGGACTAGCGGGAGGCTACAATGAGCAGTTCTTC. It codes for CASSLLGLAGGYNEQFF.

The J gene is TRBJ2-3, the V gene TRBV11-2; weak D call: TRBD2 (5 bases). The CDR3 covers 13 residues. Per the germline V gene, CDR1 is SGHAT and CDR2 is FQNNGV. Trimming removed 5 bases at V and 2 bases at J, with 8 bases between. The CDR3 sequence: CASSHDYTDTQYF. CDR3 coding DNA: TGTGCCAGCAGCCATGACTACACAGATACGCAGTATTTT.

This clone was recorded a few times. The genes are TRBV7-8 and TRBJ2-7; the match to TRBD1 covers 11 bases. CDR3 length: 12 amino acids. After removal of 8 bases from V and 3 bases from J, the junction contained 0 bases not matched to a gene. Germline V gene lookup returns CDR1 SGHVS and CDR2 FQNEAQ. CDR3 protein: CASGTGGYEQYF. The CDR3 nucleotides are TGTGCCAGCGGGACAGGGGGCTACGAGCAGTACTTC. Based on the CDR3 plus reference TRBV7-8 and TRBJ2-7, the full variable domain is GAGVSQSPRYKVAKRGQDVALRCDPISGHVSLFWYQQALGQGPEFLTYFQNEAQLDKSGLPSDRFFAERPEGSVSTLKIQRTQQEDSAVYLCASGTGGYEQYFGPGTRLTVT.

This chain uses TRBV19 with TRBJ2-1; TRBD2 agrees at 7 bases. The CDR3 has 16 residues. V lost 3 bases and J lost 7; bases outside the gene matches: 12. The germline V gene has CDR1 LNHDA and CDR2 SQIVND (reference sequence). The CDR3 bases are TGTGCCAGTAGTATCACCGGGACTATCCCTTTTAATGAGCAGTTCTTC. It yields the protein CASSITGTIPFNEQFF.

This clone was observed a single time. The gene calls are TRBV7-8 and TRBJ1-5, with D perhaps TRBD1 (5 bases). The germline V and J ends were trimmed by 5 bases and 7 bases, with 9 bases remaining between them. Looked up from germline, CDR1 is SGHVS and CDR2 is FQNEAQ. The CDR3 has 12 residues. CDR3 bases: TGTGCCAGCAGCCTAAGGGGACAGCCCCAGCATTTT. Its translation is CASSLRGQPQHF.

This clone was seen a handful of times. The rearrangement uses TRBV15 and TRBJ2-2; 8 bases are shared with TRBD1. The CDR3 extends over 14 amino acids. V dropped 8 bases and J dropped 2; count of bases not matched to a gene: 4. Germline assignment: CDR1 LNHNV and CDR2 YYDKDF (reference sequence). CDR3 sequence: CATWDRTNTGELFF. In nucleotides, the CDR3 is TGTGCCACCTGGGACAGGACCAACACCGGGGAGCTGTTTTTT. Full variable domain (rest looked up from reference TRBV15 and TRBJ2-2): DAMVIQNPRYQVTQFGKPVTLSCSQTLNHNVMYWYQQKSSQAPKLLFHYYDKDFNNEADTPDNFQSRRPNTSFCFLDIRSPGLGDTAMYLCATWDRTNTGELFFGEGSRLTVL.

This chain joins TRBV28 and TRBJ1-5; D is unresolved. Germline CDR1 reads MDHEN; CDR2 reads SYDVKM. Trimming took 3 bases from V and 3 from J, leaving 9 bases between them. This CDR3 has 14 amino acids. This chain's CDR3 is CASSFSNYNQPQHF. In DNA form, the CDR3 reads TGTGCCAGCAGTTTCAGTAACTACAATCAGCCCCAGCATTTT.

CDR3 protein: CASSAGLAGEETQYF. The CDR3 DNA sequence: TGTGCCAGCAGCGCCGGACTAGCGGGAGAAGAGACCCAGTACTTC. The rearrangement joins TRBV9 to TRBJ2-5, with 13 bases matching TRBD2. Germline V lookup: CDR1 SGDLS, CDR2 YYNGEE. Trimming removed 3 bases from V and 3 bases from J; junction bases left unmatched: 2. CDR3 size: 15 residues.

This rearrangement joins TRBV28 to TRBJ1-1, with D perhaps TRBD1 (5 bases). Germline V gene lookup returns CDR1 MDHEN and CDR2 SYDVKM. This CDR3 has 14 amino acids. Trimming removed 3 bases at V and 1 base at J, with 9 bases between. CDR3 region: CASSFQGGNTEAFF. Written as DNA, the CDR3 is TGTGCCAGCAGTTTTCAGGGAGGGAACACTGAAGCTTTCTTT.

The rearrangement joins TRBV6-1 to TRBJ2-5; 9 nucleotides match TRBD2. J lost 5 bases, V lost 2 bases, and 3 bases had no gene match. This CDR3 contains 14 residues. Germline CDR1 and CDR2: MNHNS and SASEGT. This CDR3 reads CASSELAGRETQYF. In DNA, the CDR3 is TGTGCCAGCAGTGAACTAGCGGGAAGGGAGACCCAGTACTTC.

The rearrangement links TRBV6-5 to TRBJ1-2; 10 bases line up with TRBD1. Trimming removed 2 bases from V and 5 bases from J; junction bases left unmatched: 2. CDR1 is MNHEY, CDR2 SVGAGI, per germline. CDR3 length: 14 amino acids. The CDR3 DNA reads TGTGCCAGCAGTTACGACAGGGGGCGTTATGGCTACACCTTC. It codes for CASSYDRGRYGYTF.

This chain links TRBV28 with TRBJ2-7, with TRBD2 as a possible D gene (5 bases). Germline-derived CDR1 and CDR2 are MDHEN and SYDVKM. V lost 4 bases, J lost 2 bases, and 9 bases lay in between. The CDR3 totals 13 residues. The CDR3 DNA is TGTGCCAGCAGTTATCTACTAGCCTACGAGCAGTACTTC. Residues: CASSYLLAYEQYF.